Detailed here is one T cell receptor beta chain. The specificity of this receptor is unknown. This record comes from a study of monozygotic twins with inflammatory bowel disease (dated by TCRdb to about 2019). Background for the entire study: In total, roughly 28 monozygotic twin pairs made up the full study: 19 Danish pairs, all IBD-discordant, plus nine German pairs, of which four were IBD-concordant and five were IBD-discordant. The search for disease-associated traits relied mainly on comparing IBD patients with their genetically identical healthy co-twins within discordant pairs. Each individual had, on average, about 151 000 unique TCRalpha sequences and 181 000 unique TCRbeta sequences available for analysis.

From each donor, an approximately 2.3 ml peripheral blood sample was collected into PAXgene tubes and kept at -80 degrees C. Without any T cell sorting, total RNA was extracted from whole blood using the PAXgene blood miRNA kit on an automated QIAcube. Deep TCRalpha and TCRbeta repertoire profiling with unique molecular barcoding was performed on peripheral blood of monozygotic twin pairs concordant or discordant for inflammatory bowel disease. Smoking habits were recorded for all twin pairs, and individuals were classified as current, former or never smokers. The CDR3 sequence holds 11 residues, the cysteine and phenylalanine included. The coding DNA is unavailable. Results the study describes overall, beyond this receptor: The results gave no support for a single strong signal or clonotype linked to IBD. Different T cell subtypes could not be distinguished in the analysis. Background noise and inter-individual variability may have been introduced into the repertoires by the differing immunosuppressive treatments among patients. No difference in repertoire similarity was observed between concordant and discordant twins, possibly owing to limited statistical power. IBD patients had lower TCRbeta repertoire diversity, measured by the inverse Simpson index, than their healthy co-twins. IBD patients shared fewer clonotypes with other individuals than healthy twins did, most markedly in patients showing signs of disease activity.

The library was generated by 5' RACE. Each TCR library was prepared from about 3,300 ng of total RNA. For each sample, cDNA synthesis with SMARTScribe reverse transcriptase was split into eight separate reactions. During cDNA synthesis, template switching introduced unique molecular identifiers that contained a 6-nucleotide sample barcode. TCRalpha and TCRbeta cDNA was amplified in two nested PCRs of about 17 and 10 cycles, and bead purification was carried out after each PCR. Before amplification, the cDNA was both treated with uracil DNA-glycosylase and purified with the QIAquick PCR purification kit. The second PCR added Illumina TruSeq-compatible adapters along with sample-specific barcodes. TapeStation and Qubit were used to check library quality and concentration, and 5 ng of each library went into the pool. Pooled libraries were sequenced on an Illumina HiSeq2500 single-index Rapid Run with 2 x 100 bp reads and custom sequencing primers. The study's processing was this. UMI-based consensus assembly with MiGEC version 1.2.6 was used to correct PCR and sequencing errors. MiXCR version 2.1.1 handled V(D)J alignment, clonotype assembly and CDR3 extraction. Gene usage, clonotype sharing and MAIT/NKT TCR abundance were normalised by analysing the top 1000, 10 000 and 20 000 clonotypes per sample. After downsampling to 27 000 UMIs, diversity was calculated as the inverse Simpson index using the vegan R package. Paired Mann-Whitney U tests were applied to discordant twin pairs, with Benjamini-Hochberg correction for multiple testing. TCRdb reprocessed the raw reads; every CDR3 protein sequence is a single record, and DNA is not supplied. Here the V and J calls rest on TCRdb's processing, not on the authors' analysis. This sample's table lists approximately 200,000 distinct CDR3 sequences. The biggest ten clones account for 7.7% of the sample.

This clonotype was sampled from a human donor with ulcerative colitis or Crohn's disease, or a healthy co-twin of an affected twin (not recorded which). Rearrangement joined TRBV21-1 to TRBJ2-1. TRBV21-1 is an annotated pseudogene. What was sequenced was blood. CDR3 reads: CASSEEDEQFF.